This T cell receptor beta chain was observed in a study of CD8 T cells in acute hepatitis C reinfection. Study results and limitations: Few CDR3s matched those for other epitopes.

Clones were read by immunoSEQ multiplex PCR, and TCRdb kept only the in-frame ones, dropping some. Of 30,000 to 45,000 clones listed, 70% to 90% are singletons. As to time point: naive CD8 control sorted from an acute-time-point sample. A note on this clone: Its antigen is not identified.

The clonotype comes from a woman aged 18-29 years who spontaneously cleared hepatitis C infection. The sequencing sample was made of naive CD8+ T cells from PBMCs.

The CDR3 is CASSYTNQETQYF. In DNA form, the CDR3 reads TGTGCCAGCAGCTATACGAACCAAGAGACCCAGTACTTC. The chain links TRBV7-2 to TRBJ2-5, with D unresolved. Germline values: CDR1 SGHTA, CDR2 FQGNSA. Trimming stripped 4 bases from V and 0 bases from J, with 6 bases between. The CDR3 length is 13 residues.